The entry below gives a single TCR beta chain sequence along with its context. Stated time point: proximal margin of the surgical specimen (macroscopically non-inflamed). Sequencing used immunoSEQ multiplex PCR; TCRdb keeps in-frame clones, though not all of them. The table shows around 5,000 clones, with roughly 84% occurring only once. The data were obtained in a study of T cell repertoires in ileal Crohn's disease. V was pared by 5 bases and J by 2 bases, with 9 bases of the junction left unmatched. Germline assignment: CDR1 SGHAT and CDR2 FQNNGV. The CDR3 covers 18 residues. The TCR sequence derives from an adult with Crohn's disease. The material sequenced was ileal tissue. The chain couples TRBV11-2 to TRBJ2-5; 15 positions match TRBD2. This CDR3 is CASSKGGLAGGQQETQYF. CDR3 coding DNA: TGTGCCAGCAGCAAAGGTGGACTAGCGGGGGGGCAACAAGAGACCCAGTACTTC.